This T cell receptor (beta chain) was obtained from a study of cytomegalovirus exposure and HLA in healthy donors. At the level of the study: Across 350 to 500 genotyped donors, about 86% landed in the Caucasian-associated ancestry cluster.

Germline CDR1 reads SGDLS; CDR2 reads YYNGEE. The CDR3 runs to 16 residues. Trimming cost V 0 bases and J 9 bases; bases outside gene matches: 9. Donors showed nominal health when sampled, although they likely had unrecorded immune exposures. A multiplex PCR was run with 60 Vbeta primers and 13 Jbeta primers. Only in-frame clones appear in the TCRdb table, and some are missing; sequencing was by immunoSEQ multiplex PCR. The sample consists of 180,000 or so clones, 75% to 85% of them appearing once. The source is a young man in good health and CMV-seronegative. The chain carries TRBV9 and TRBJ2-1, with 10 positions matching TRBD2. The material sequenced was PBMCs. The CDR3 DNA reads as TGTGCCAGCAGCGTAGGTACAGCGGGGGGGGAGGGTGAGCAGTTCTTC. Residues: CASSVGTAGGEGEQFF.